This T cell receptor beta chain was sequenced for a study of vaccination and CD4 T cells after COVID-19. About the research overall: There were six male and four female convalescents, and two of them were Hispanic.

This clonotype was found a few times. Its specificity is unknown. Treatment indicated: roughly ten-day PBMC culture with coronavirus spike peptide pools or control peptides (ViraFEST assay). Those CD4+ T cells from the unexposed donor predate the COVID-19 pandemic (2011-2018). Once peptide pools had expanded antigen-specific T cells, ViraFEST sequenced TCRs. Cultured CD4+ T cell DNA was sequenced using the Oncomine TCR Beta short-read assay. TCRdb fed the PCR reads into MiXCR, producing one record per CDR3 protein. This sample yields some 4,000 distinct CDR3 sequences, of which nearly 65% are seen a single time; approximately 30% belongs to the top ten. Germline CDR1 reads MNHNS; CDR2 reads SASEGT. This CDR3 is built from 13 residues. Trimming pared 8 bases from V and 5 bases from J, leaving 12 bases between.

The rearrangement links TRBV6-1 to TRBJ2-2; D unclear. Sequencing was carried out using CD4+ T cells from blood, cultured in vitro. The sequence was collected from a human donor in good health. The CDR3 protein is CASSPACTGELFF. DNA for the CDR3: TGTGCCAGCTCGCCAGCATGTACCGGGGAGCTGTTTTTT.